Sequencing of this T cell receptor beta chain was carried out in a study of shared clonotypes between healthy human individuals. Findings of the study overall: It was the non-shared clonotypes that had lower generation probabilities than clonotypes shared by all four donors. Few donors limited the genetic and exposure-history diversity represented.

Generated by immunoSEQ multiplex PCR, the TCRdb table keeps only in-frame clones and is missing some. The table has 2 million to 2.5 million clones, 92% seen once; the top ten hold 0.3% to 0.45%. Germline CDR1 and CDR2: SGHTA and FQGNSA. The CDR3 is 16 residues long. Trimming pared 3 bases from V and 0 bases from J, leaving 14 bases between. As for this clone: The target antigen is unknown.

The rearrangement links TRBV7-2 to TRBJ2-5; D might be TRBD2 (6 bases). The source of this sequence is a man between 18 and 29 years old in good health. Some clones in this sample may be carry-over from other donors' samples. The sample consisted of naive CD4+ T cells from PBMCs. This sample's subset: CD45RA+ positively selected. This CDR3 is CASSLGLGGNQETQYF. In DNA form, the CDR3 reads TGTGCCAGCAGCTTGGGTCTGGGCGGGAACCAAGAGACCCAGTACTTC.